A selection of T cell receptor beta chains follows, all from one sample in a study of control samples from healthy donors and cancer patients. Some clones are missing from TCRdb's copy, which holds only in-frame ones; the method was immunoSEQ multiplex PCR. The sample includes around 120,000 clones, 70% to 90% of them seen just once. Sequenced material: blood. The source is a man between 60 and 70 years old in good health. Each CDR3 is given with its conserved first and last residue. Fields, in order: CDR3 protein, CDR3 DNA, V gene, D gene, clone size, J gene, CDR3 length. A D gene is named only where the DNA matches it firmly. Size is omitted from some rows. Given values are once, few, many or a class for expanded clones.

CDR3 protein: CASSLLGQGYTGGNTIYF
CDR3 DNA: TGTGCCAGCAGTTTATTGGGACAGGGTTATACAGGTGGAAACACCATATATTTT
V gene: TRBV28
D gene: TRBD1
clone size: -
J gene: TRBJ1-3
CDR3 length: 18

CDR3 protein: CASSLSGHTNSPLHF
CDR3 DNA: TGTGCCAGCAGCCTATCGGGACACACGAATTCACCCCTCCACTTT
V gene: TRBV3-1/TRBV3-2
D gene: -
clone size: -
J gene: TRBJ1-6
CDR3 length: 15

CDR3 protein: CASSQTSLGSTEAFF
CDR3 DNA: TGTGCCAGCAGCCAAACCTCCCTGGGGAGCACTGAAGCTTTCTTT
V gene: TRBV3-1/TRBV3-2
D gene: -
clone size: -
J gene: TRBJ1-1
CDR3 length: 15

CDR3 protein: CASTAPGTDTQYF
CDR3 DNA: TGTGCCAGCACCGCACCAGGGACAGATACGCAGTATTTT
V gene: TRBV6-5
D gene: -
clone size: -
J gene: TRBJ2-3
CDR3 length: 13

CDR3 protein: CASSQDYSGQPNSPLHF
CDR3 DNA: TGCGCCAGCAGCCAAGACTACTCGGGACAGCCAAATTCACCCCTCCACTTT
V gene: TRBV4-3
D gene: TRBD1
clone size: -
J gene: TRBJ1-6
CDR3 length: 17

CDR3 protein: CASSLGGFTGELFF
CDR3 DNA: TGTGCCAGCAGCCTAGGGGGGTTCACCGGGGAGCTGTTTTTT
V gene: TRBV14
D gene: -
clone size: few
J gene: TRBJ2-2
CDR3 length: 14

CDR3 protein: CASGLGGETEAFF
CDR3 DNA: TGTGCTAGTGGTTTGGGAGGGGAGACTGAAGCTTTCTTT
V gene: TRBV12-5
D gene: -
clone size: -
J gene: TRBJ1-1
CDR3 length: 13

CDR3 protein: CASSFGDSYGYTF
CDR3 DNA: TGTGCCAGCAGTTTTGGGGATTCCTATGGCTACACCTTC
V gene: TRBV28
D gene: -
clone size: -
J gene: TRBJ1-2
CDR3 length: 13

CDR3 protein: CASSIDAGRHSPLHF
CDR3 DNA: TGTGCCAGCAGCATTGACGCAGGGCGCCATTCACCCCTCCACTTT
V gene: TRBV5-4
D gene: -
clone size: once
J gene: TRBJ1-6
CDR3 length: 15

CDR3 protein: CASRNKQGLEQYF
CDR3 DNA: TGTGCCAGTAGAAATAAACAGGGGCTCGAGCAGTACTTC
V gene: TRBV19
D gene: TRBD1
clone size: -
J gene: TRBJ2-7
CDR3 length: 13

CDR3 protein: CASSIPDSLAKNIQYF
CDR3 DNA: TGTGCCAGTAGTATCCCAGACAGTCTAGCCAAAAACATTCAGTACTTC
V gene: TRBV19
D gene: -
clone size: once
J gene: TRBJ2-4
CDR3 length: 16

CDR3 protein: CAISPNTDTQYF
CDR3 DNA: TGTGCCATCTCCCCTAACACAGATACGCAGTATTTT
V gene: TRBV10-3
D gene: -
clone size: -
J gene: TRBJ2-3
CDR3 length: 12

CDR3 protein: CASRETTGQGFEQYF
CDR3 DNA: TGTGCCAGCAGGGAGACAACGGGACAGGGTTTCGAGCAGTACTTC
V gene: TRBV6-5
D gene: TRBD1
clone size: once
J gene: TRBJ2-7
CDR3 length: 15

CDR3 protein: CSVVRGEGYTF
CDR3 DNA: TGCAGCGTTGTTAGAGGGGAGGGCTACACCTTC
V gene: TRBV29-1
D gene: -
clone size: -
J gene: TRBJ1-2
CDR3 length: 11

CDR3 protein: CASSPLTGGDPNEKLFF
CDR3 DNA: TGTGCCAGCAGCCCTCTAACAGGGGGGGATCCTAATGAAAAACTGTTTTTT
V gene: TRBV7-9
D gene: TRBD1
clone size: -
J gene: TRBJ1-4
CDR3 length: 17

CDR3 protein: CASSLPGGFYEQYF
CDR3 DNA: TGTGCCAGCAGCCTCCCGGGGGGGTTCTACGAGCAGTACTTC
V gene: TRBV7-2
D gene: TRBD2
clone size: -
J gene: TRBJ2-7
CDR3 length: 14

CDR3 protein: CASSQEEGRYGNTIYF
CDR3 DNA: TGTGCCAGCAGCCAGGAGGAGGGGAGGTATGGAAACACCATATATTTT
V gene: TRBV2
D gene: -
clone size: -
J gene: TRBJ1-3
CDR3 length: 16

CDR3 protein: CASSDRNLYYEQYF
CDR3 DNA: TGTGCCAGCAGCGACCGGAACCTTTATTACGAGCAGTACTTC
V gene: TRBV14
D gene: -
clone size: -
J gene: TRBJ2-7
CDR3 length: 14

CDR3 protein: CASSDRGLLNQPQHF
CDR3 DNA: TGTGCCAGCAGTGACCGGGGGCTTCTCAATCAGCCCCAGCATTTT
V gene: TRBV2
D gene: -
clone size: -
J gene: TRBJ1-5
CDR3 length: 15

CDR3 protein: CASSLSEGTEAFF
CDR3 DNA: TGTGCCAGCTCACTCTCGGAGGGCACTGAAGCTTTCTTT
V gene: TRBV18
D gene: -
clone size: few
J gene: TRBJ1-1
CDR3 length: 13

CDR3 protein: CASSLEVGKLFF
CDR3 DNA: TGCGCCAGCAGCTTGGAAGTGGGAAAACTGTTTTTT
V gene: TRBV5-1
D gene: -
clone size: -
J gene: TRBJ1-4
CDR3 length: 12

CDR3 protein: CASSMDGSQDTQYF
CDR3 DNA: TGTGCCAGCAGCATGGACGGTTCCCAAGATACGCAGTATTTT
V gene: TRBV7-2
D gene: -
clone size: few
J gene: TRBJ2-3
CDR3 length: 14

CDR3 protein: CASSIGQGDIQYF
CDR3 DNA: TGTGCCAGTAGTATAGGGCAGGGGGACATTCAGTACTTC
V gene: TRBV19
D gene: TRBD1
clone size: -
J gene: TRBJ2-4
CDR3 length: 13

CDR3 protein: CASSASGGPYEQYF
CDR3 DNA: TGTGCCAGCAGCGCGTCCGGGGGGCCTTACGAGCAGTACTTC
V gene: TRBV27
D gene: -
clone size: -
J gene: TRBJ2-7
CDR3 length: 14

CDR3 protein: CASSLSAGGTGYTF
CDR3 DNA: TGTGCCAGCAGCCTCTCCGCAGGGGGCACTGGCTACACCTTC
V gene: TRBV7-3
D gene: TRBD1
clone size: -
J gene: TRBJ1-2
CDR3 length: 14

CDR3 protein: CASSALATNEKLFF
CDR3 DNA: TGTGCCAGCTCAGCACTTGCAACTAATGAAAAACTGTTTTTT
V gene: TRBV27
D gene: -
clone size: -
J gene: TRBJ1-4
CDR3 length: 14

CDR3 protein: CASSLDSSYEQYF
CDR3 DNA: TGTGCCAGCAGTTTAGACAGCTCCTACGAGCAGTACTTC
V gene: TRBV12-3/TRBV12-4
D gene: -
clone size: -
J gene: TRBJ2-7
CDR3 length: 13

CDR3 protein: CASSSYSTDTQYF
CDR3 DNA: TGTGCCAGCAGCTCCTATAGCACAGATACGCAGTATTTT
V gene: TRBV7-3
D gene: -
clone size: -
J gene: TRBJ2-3
CDR3 length: 13

CDR3 protein: CASSAGVSNQPQHF
CDR3 DNA: TGTGCCAGCAGTGCAGGGGTTAGCAATCAGCCCCAGCATTTT
V gene: TRBV28
D gene: -
clone size: -
J gene: TRBJ1-5
CDR3 length: 14

CDR3 protein: CASSQEGTRLLPGELFF
CDR3 DNA: TGTGCCAGCAGCCAAGAGGGGACTAGGCTCCTCCCCGGGGAGCTGTTTTTT
V gene: TRBV14
D gene: TRBD2
clone size: -
J gene: TRBJ2-2
CDR3 length: 17

CDR3 protein: CASSLDSGQGRQYF
CDR3 DNA: TGTGCCAGCAGCTTAGATTCAGGACAGGGTAGGCAGTACTTC
V gene: TRBV11-2
D gene: TRBD1
clone size: -
J gene: TRBJ2-7
CDR3 length: 14

CDR3 protein: CASSLAGGGAQDTQYF
CDR3 DNA: TGTGCCAGCAGCTTGGCTGGCGGGGGGGCCCAAGATACGCAGTATTTT
V gene: TRBV5-4
D gene: TRBD2
clone size: -
J gene: TRBJ2-3
CDR3 length: 16

CDR3 protein: CASSSQTGGAETQYF
CDR3 DNA: TGTGCCAGCAGCTCCCAGACAGGGGGCGCGGAGACCCAGTACTTC
V gene: TRBV7-6
D gene: TRBD1
clone size: -
J gene: TRBJ2-5
CDR3 length: 15

CDR3 protein: CSAGSTADSPLHF
CDR3 DNA: TGCAGCGCCGGCTCAACGGCCGATTCACCCCTCCACTTT
V gene: TRBV29-1
D gene: -
clone size: once
J gene: TRBJ1-6
CDR3 length: 13

CDR3 protein: CATRLAVYNEQFF
CDR3 DNA: TGTGCCACCCGACTAGCGGTATACAATGAGCAGTTCTTC
V gene: TRBV6-5
D gene: TRBD2
clone size: -
J gene: TRBJ2-1
CDR3 length: 13

CDR3 protein: CASSHNRGTKETQYF
CDR3 DNA: TGTGCCAGCAGTCATAACAGGGGGACGAAAGAGACCCAGTACTTC
V gene: TRBV3-1/TRBV3-2
D gene: TRBD1
clone size: -
J gene: TRBJ2-5
CDR3 length: 15

CDR3 protein: CASSLDQGSYEQYF
CDR3 DNA: TGTGCCAGCTCACTAGACCAGGGAAGCTACGAGCAGTACTTC
V gene: TRBV18
D gene: -
clone size: -
J gene: TRBJ2-7
CDR3 length: 14

CDR3 protein: CASSRRAASTDTQYF
CDR3 DNA: TGCGCCAGCAGCAGGCGGGCGGCTAGCACAGATACGCAGTATTTT
V gene: TRBV4-1
D gene: -
clone size: -
J gene: TRBJ2-3
CDR3 length: 15

CDR3 protein: CASSPDPGQGFYGYTF
CDR3 DNA: TGTGCCAGTAGTCCAGATCCGGGACAGGGGTTCTATGGCTACACCTTC
V gene: TRBV19
D gene: TRBD1
clone size: -
J gene: TRBJ1-2
CDR3 length: 16

CDR3 protein: CASSQTTGSYGYTF
CDR3 DNA: TGTGCCAGCAGCCAAACGACAGGCTCCTATGGCTACACCTTC
V gene: TRBV3-1/TRBV3-2
D gene: -
clone size: -
J gene: TRBJ1-2
CDR3 length: 14

CDR3 protein: CASSSRQGATNYGYTF
CDR3 DNA: TGTGCCAGCAGCTCTAGACAGGGGGCCACCAACTATGGCTACACCTTC
V gene: TRBV7-2
D gene: TRBD1
clone size: once
J gene: TRBJ1-2
CDR3 length: 16

CDR3 protein: CASSLVGQNTEAFF
CDR3 DNA: TGTGCCAGCAGCTTGGTTGGACAGAACACTGAAGCTTTCTTT
V gene: TRBV5-4
D gene: -
clone size: -
J gene: TRBJ1-1
CDR3 length: 14

CDR3 protein: CASSQGTATYEQYF
CDR3 DNA: TGTGCCAGCAGCCAGGGGACCGCGACCTACGAGCAGTACTTC
V gene: TRBV3-1/TRBV3-2
D gene: -
clone size: -
J gene: TRBJ2-7
CDR3 length: 14

CDR3 protein: CASRSTGEGYGYTF
CDR3 DNA: TGTGCCAGCAGGTCTACAGGGGAAGGATATGGCTACACCTTC
V gene: TRBV6-5
D gene: TRBD1
clone size: -
J gene: TRBJ1-2
CDR3 length: 14

CDR3 protein: CASSLRRPPF
CDR3 DNA: TGTGCCAGCAGCTTGCGTAGACCCCCTTTT
V gene: TRBV5-6
D gene: -
clone size: -
J gene: TRBJ1-6
CDR3 length: 10

CDR3 protein: CASSFDLAAVYEQYF
CDR3 DNA: TGTGCCAGCAGCTTTGATTTAGCGGCTGTATACGAGCAGTACTTC
V gene: TRBV7-2
D gene: -
clone size: -
J gene: TRBJ2-7
CDR3 length: 15

CDR3 protein: CASSPGQKNIQYF
CDR3 DNA: TGTGCCAGCTCACCAGGGCAGAAAAACATTCAGTACTTC
V gene: TRBV18
D gene: -
clone size: -
J gene: TRBJ2-4
CDR3 length: 13

CDR3 protein: CASSMLRRAGNQPQHF
CDR3 DNA: TGTGCCAGTAGTATGTTGCGCAGGGCTGGCAATCAGCCCCAGCATTTT
V gene: TRBV19
D gene: -
clone size: -
J gene: TRBJ1-5
CDR3 length: 16

CDR3 protein: CSGMTDYNEQFF
CDR3 DNA: TGCAGCGGCATGACAGATTATAATGAGCAGTTCTTC
V gene: TRBV29-1
D gene: -
clone size: -
J gene: TRBJ2-1
CDR3 length: 12

CDR3 protein: CASSLWTNSVEAFF
CDR3 DNA: TGTGCCAGCAGTTTATGGACGAATAGTGTTGAAGCTTTCTTT
V gene: TRBV27
D gene: -
clone size: -
J gene: TRBJ1-1
CDR3 length: 14

CDR3 protein: CASSPTGTNYGYTF
CDR3 DNA: TGTGCCAGCAGTCCGACAGGCACAAACTATGGCTACACCTTC
V gene: TRBV6-6
D gene: -
clone size: -
J gene: TRBJ1-2
CDR3 length: 14

CDR3 protein: CATGGNRGQINYGYTF
CDR3 DNA: TGTGCCACCGGCGGCAACCGGGGACAGATAAACTATGGCTACACCTTC
V gene: TRBV24-1
D gene: TRBD1
clone size: -
J gene: TRBJ1-2
CDR3 length: 16

CDR3 protein: CASSFAGASGNTIYF
CDR3 DNA: TGTGCCAGCAGTTTCGCAGGGGCGTCTGGAAACACCATATATTTT
V gene: TRBV28
D gene: -
clone size: -
J gene: TRBJ1-3
CDR3 length: 15